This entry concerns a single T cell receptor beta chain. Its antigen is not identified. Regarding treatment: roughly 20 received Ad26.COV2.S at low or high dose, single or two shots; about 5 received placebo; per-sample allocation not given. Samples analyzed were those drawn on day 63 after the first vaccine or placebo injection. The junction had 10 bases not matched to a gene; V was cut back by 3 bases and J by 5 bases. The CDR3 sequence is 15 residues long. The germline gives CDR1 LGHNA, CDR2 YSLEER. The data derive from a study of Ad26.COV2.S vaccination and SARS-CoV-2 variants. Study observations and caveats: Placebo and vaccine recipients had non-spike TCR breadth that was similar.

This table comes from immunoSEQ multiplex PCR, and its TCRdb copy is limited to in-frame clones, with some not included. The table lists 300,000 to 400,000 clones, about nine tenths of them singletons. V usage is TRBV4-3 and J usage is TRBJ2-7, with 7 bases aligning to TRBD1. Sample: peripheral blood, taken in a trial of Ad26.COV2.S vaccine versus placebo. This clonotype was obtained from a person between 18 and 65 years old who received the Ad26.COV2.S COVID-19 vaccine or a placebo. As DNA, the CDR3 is TGCGCCAGCAGCCACCTCGACAGGGCATCCAACGAGCAGTACTTC. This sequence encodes CASSHLDRASNEQYF.